The rows below give T cell receptor beta chains drawn from one sample of a study of cytomegalovirus exposure and HLA in healthy donors. Generated by immunoSEQ multiplex PCR, the TCRdb table keeps only in-frame clones and is missing some. The sample has about 160,000 clones; around 74% are singletons. The material sequenced was PBMCs. These receptors all stem from a woman younger than 45 in good health and CMV-seronegative. CDR3s include the opening cysteine and the closing phenylalanine or tryptophan. Each record gives: D gene, J gene, V gene, clone size, CDR3 protein, CDR3 DNA. The D gene is left open where the match is weak. Size is stated for part of the rows, as once, few or many counts, or as a class when the clone is expanded.

- TRBJ1-1 TRBV7-9 once CASQKEGLNTEAFF TGTGCCAGCCAAAAGGAGGGGTTGAACACTGAAGCTTTCTTT
TRBD2 TRBJ2-7 TRBV4-1 - CASSQGQGLAFYEQYF TGCGCCAGCAGCCAAGGACAAGGACTAGCGTTCTACGAGCAGTACTTC
- TRBJ1-1 TRBV5-1 - CASSLGPNTEAFF TGCGCCAGCAGCTTGGGGCCGAACACTGAAGCTTTCTTT
- TRBJ1-4 TRBV19 - CASSIEDRPNEKLFF TGTGCCAGTAGTATAGAGGACAGACCAAATGAAAAACTGTTTTTT
- TRBJ1-6 TRBV30 - CAWRGDSRNSPLHF TGTGCCTGGAGGGGCGACAGCCGGAATTCACCCCTCCACTTT
- TRBJ1-1 TRBV19 - CASSMEGYTEAFF TGTGCCAGTAGTATGGAGGGTTACACTGAAGCTTTCTTT
- TRBJ1-5 TRBV7-2 - CASSESPAPMHF TGTGCCAGCAGCGAATCACCTGCCCCTATGCATTTT
TRBD2 TRBJ2-3 TRBV28 - CASSGSSGSTDTQYF TGTGCCAGCAGTGGGAGTAGCGGGAGCACAGATACGCAGTATTTT
TRBD1 TRBJ2-5 TRBV15 - CATSRSYRDREGETQYF TGTGCCACCAGCAGATCCTACCGGGACAGGGAGGGAGAGACCCAGTACTTC
- TRBJ2-3 TRBV9 - CASSPGEGIWSTDTQYF TGTGCCAGCAGCCCAGGGGAGGGGATTTGGAGCACAGATACGCAGTATTTT
- TRBJ1-1 TRBV5-1 few CASSLKGDTEAFF TGCGCCAGCAGCTTGAAAGGGGACACTGAAGCTTTCTTT
TRBD2 TRBJ2-1 TRBV7-8 - CASSSVSGGVYNEQFF TGTGCCAGCAGCTCGGTCAGCGGGGGGGTTTACAATGAGCAGTTCTTC
- TRBJ1-2 TRBV7-9 - CASSPAWGVYGYTF TGTGCCAGCAGCCCCGCTTGGGGGGTCTATGGCTACACCTTC
- TRBJ2-3 TRBV5-1 - CASSLTSSTDTQYF TGCGCCAGCAGCCTCACTTCTAGCACAGATACGCAGTATTTT
- TRBJ1-2 TRBV7-9 - CASSSLRDMNYGYTF TGTGCCAGCAGCTCCCTCCGGGACATGAACTATGGCTACACCTTC
- TRBJ1-5 TRBV19 - CASTPLGALQPQHF TGTGCCAGTACCCCTTTAGGGGCCCTTCAGCCCCAGCATTTT
- TRBJ2-3 TRBV30 few CAWRQGSTDTQYF TGTGCCTGGAGGCAGGGGAGCACAGATACGCAGTATTTT
- TRBJ1-5 TRBV10-3 few CAISESGQPQHF TGTGCCATCAGTGAGTCCGGGCAGCCCCAGCATTTT
- TRBJ2-2 TRBV5-1 - CASSLSGTENTGELFF TGCGCCAGCAGCTTATCGGGGACTGAGAACACCGGGGAGCTGTTTTTT
- TRBJ1-1 TRBV7-2 - CASSSWPFTEAFF TGTGCCAGCAGCTCCTGGCCGTTTACTGAAGCTTTCTTT
- TRBJ1-6 TRBV7-2 - CASSPGSSSYNSPLHF TGTGCCAGCAGCCCCGGGTCGAGCTCCTATAATTCACCCCTCCACTTT
TRBD1 TRBJ1-2 TRBV15 few CATSTHVDRVPYGYTF TGTGCCACCAGCACACACGTAGACAGGGTACCCTATGGCTACACCTTC
- TRBJ1-2 TRBV5-8 few CASSLVTGRSNYGYTF TGTGCCAGCAGCTTGGTAACAGGCCGCTCTAACTATGGCTACACCTTC
TRBD1 TRBJ1-1 TRBV5-4 - CASSLSGTGNTEAFF TGTGCCAGCAGCTTGTCCGGGACAGGTAACACTGAAGCTTTCTTT
- TRBJ2-4 TRBV19 - CASSVRTLQWDIQYF TGTGCCAGTAGTGTAAGGACACTCCAGTGGGACATTCAGTACTTC
TRBD2 TRBJ2-3 TRBV13 - CASSERGGGADTQYF TGTGCCAGCAGCGAGCGGGGGGGAGGGGCAGATACGCAGTATTTT
- TRBJ2-1 TRBV10-3 few CAIRDRGGRSEQFF TGTGCCATCAGGGACAGAGGTGGCCGGAGTGAGCAGTTCTTC
TRBD1 TRBJ2-7 TRBV6-6 - CASSNRGTYEQYF TGTGCCAGCAGTAACAGGGGAACATACGAGCAGTACTTC
- TRBJ1-2 TRBV6-1 - CASISRGAENYGYTF TGTGCCAGCATTTCCCGGGGGGCGGAAAACTATGGCTACACCTTC
- TRBJ2-1 TRBV2 - CASSVNNEQFF TGTGCCAGCAGTGTCAACAATGAGCAGTTCTTC
TRBD1 TRBJ2-6 TRBV19 - CASSDGQGLAGANVLTF TGTGCCAGTAGTGACGGACAGGGCTTGGCTGGGGCCAACGTCCTGACTTTC
- TRBJ2-6 TRBV9 - CASSVAGSHPGANVLTF TGTGCCAGCAGCGTAGCTGGCAGTCACCCTGGGGCCAACGTCCTGACTTTC
- TRBJ1-3 TRBV18 few CASSSSGTLSGNTIYF TGTGCCAGCTCATCCTCCGGGACACTTTCTGGAAACACCATATATTTT
TRBD1 TRBJ2-7 TRBV29-1 - CSGRDSSYEQYF TGCAGCGGCCGGGACAGCTCCTACGAGCAGTACTTC
- TRBJ2-3 TRBV14 - CASSPQGGPTDTQYF TGTGCCAGCAGCCCACAGGGTGGGCCCACAGATACGCAGTATTTT
- TRBJ1-6 TRBV7-6 - CASSYSGNRDSPLHF TGTGCCAGCAGCTACTCCGGGAATAGAGATTCACCCCTCCACTTT
- TRBJ2-5 TRBV7-2 once CASSLNEGIETQYF TGTGCCAGCAGCTTAAATGAGGGAATAGAGACCCAGTACTTC
- TRBJ2-3 TRBV29-1 - CSVELVGADTQYF TGCAGCGTTGAACTGGTGGGGGCGGATACGCAGTATTTT
- TRBJ1-5 TRBV19 few CASSGRLKPQHF TGTGCCAGTAGTGGGCGTTTGAAGCCCCAGCATTTT
TRBD1 TRBJ1-2 TRBV29-1 - CSVGGTGDEGNYGYTF TGCAGCGTTGGAGGAACAGGGGATGAGGGTAACTATGGCTACACCTTC
- TRBJ1-5 TRBV19 - CASSMTVPGRNQPQHF TGTGCCAGTAGCATGACAGTTCCGGGTCGCAATCAGCCCCAGCATTTT
- TRBJ1-5 TRBV4-1 - CASSQDTGPRQPQHF TGCGCCAGCAGCCAAGATACAGGACCTCGTCAGCCCCAGCATTTT
- TRBJ1-2 TRBV10-3 - CAIADSSNYGYTF TGTGCCATCGCGGACAGTTCTAACTATGGCTACACCTTC
- TRBJ1-3 TRBV28 - CASISSGTPGNTIYF TGTGCCAGCATTTCATCCGGGACACCTGGAAACACCATATATTTT
TRBD1 TRBJ1-1 TRBV6-5 - CASRTPGQGYEAFF TGTGCCAGCAGAACTCCGGGACAGGGCTATGAAGCTTTCTTT
TRBD1 TRBJ2-5 TRBV18 - CASSPGTDRQETQYF TGTGCCAGCTCACCAGGGACAGATCGTCAAGAGACCCAGTACTTC
TRBD1 TRBJ2-2 TRBV5-1 - CASSLRTGGDTGELFF TGCGCCAGCAGCTTGCGGACAGGGGGCGACACCGGGGAGCTGTTTTTT
- TRBJ1-1 TRBV19 - CASSTTWGGSGMNTEAFF TGTGCCAGTAGTACAACCTGGGGGGGATCTGGGATGAACACTGAAGCTTTCTTT
- TRBJ1-1 TRBV5-6 - CASSFYGGDTEAFF TGTGCCAGCAGTTTTTACGGAGGGGACACTGAAGCTTTCTTT